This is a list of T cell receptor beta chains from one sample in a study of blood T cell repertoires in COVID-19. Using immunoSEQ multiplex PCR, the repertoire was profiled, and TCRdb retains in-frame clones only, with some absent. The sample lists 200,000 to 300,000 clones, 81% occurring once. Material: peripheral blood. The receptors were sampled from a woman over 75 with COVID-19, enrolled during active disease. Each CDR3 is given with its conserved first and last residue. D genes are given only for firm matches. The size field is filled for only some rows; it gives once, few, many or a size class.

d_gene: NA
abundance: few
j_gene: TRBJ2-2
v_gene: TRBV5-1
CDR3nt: TGCGCCAGCAGCTTTGGTGAGGGCGGGGAGCTGTTTTTT
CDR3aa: CASSFGEGGELFF

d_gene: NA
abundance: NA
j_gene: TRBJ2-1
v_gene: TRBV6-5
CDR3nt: TGTGCCAGCTTCGACGGGGGTTTGGGGTACAATGAGCAGTTCTTC
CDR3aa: CASFDGGLGYNEQFF

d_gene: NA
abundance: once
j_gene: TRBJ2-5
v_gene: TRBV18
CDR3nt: TGTGCCAGCTCACCTTTCCCAGAACAAGAGACCCAGTACTTC
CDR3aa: CASSPFPEQETQYF

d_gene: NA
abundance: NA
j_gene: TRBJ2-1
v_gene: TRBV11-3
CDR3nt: TGTGCCAGCAGCTACAAGCGGGACAATGAGCAGTTCTTC
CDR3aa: CASSYKRDNEQFF

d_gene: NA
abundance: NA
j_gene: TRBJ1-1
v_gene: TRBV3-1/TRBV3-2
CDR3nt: TGTGCCAGCAGCCTATCGGGACAGAACACTGAAGCTTTCTTT
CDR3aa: CASSLSGQNTEAFF

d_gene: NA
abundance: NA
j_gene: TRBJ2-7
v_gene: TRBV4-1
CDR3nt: TGCGCCAGCAGCCAAGATAACTTTTCCTACGAGCAGTACTTC
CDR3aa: CASSQDNFSYEQYF

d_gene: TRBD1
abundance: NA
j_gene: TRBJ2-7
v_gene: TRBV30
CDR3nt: TGTGCCTGGAGAACCGGGACAGGGCTCACCTACGAGCAGTACTTC
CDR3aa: CAWRTGTGLTYEQYF

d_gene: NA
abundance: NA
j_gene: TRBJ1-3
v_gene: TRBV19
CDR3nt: TGTGCCAGTAGTATATCTATGGACAGCGGAAACACCATATATTTT
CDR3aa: CASSISMDSGNTIYF

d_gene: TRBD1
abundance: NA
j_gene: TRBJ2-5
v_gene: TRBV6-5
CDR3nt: TGTGCCAGCAGCCGACAGGGCCTATTGGGGGAGACCCAGTACTTC
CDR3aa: CASSRQGLLGETQYF

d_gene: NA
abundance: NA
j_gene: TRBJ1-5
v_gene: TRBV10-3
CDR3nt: TGTGCCACCAGTTACAGGGAAGGAAACAATCAGCCCCAGCATTTT
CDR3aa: CATSYREGNNQPQHF

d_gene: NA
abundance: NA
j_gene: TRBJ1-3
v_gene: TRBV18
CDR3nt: TGTGCCAGCTCACCACCTAGAGTTAGCTCTGGAAACACCATATATTTT
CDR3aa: CASSPPRVSSGNTIYF

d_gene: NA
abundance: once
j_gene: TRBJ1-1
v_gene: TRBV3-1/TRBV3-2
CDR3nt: TGTGCCAGCAGCCAAGGAGGGGGATTCACTGAAGCTTTCTTT
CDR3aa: CASSQGGGFTEAFF

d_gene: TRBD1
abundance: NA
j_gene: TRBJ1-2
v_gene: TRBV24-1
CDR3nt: TGTGCCACCAGCGACGAAACAGGGGGGTTCGTCGGGGGCTACACCTTC
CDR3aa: CATSDETGGFVGGYTF

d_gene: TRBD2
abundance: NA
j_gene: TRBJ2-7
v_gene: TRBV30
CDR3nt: TGTGCCTGGAGTGTAAAGGGAAGACAGGGTCTAGCTAGCGGGAGGGCCTACGAGCAGTACTTC
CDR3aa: CAWSVKGRQGLASGRAYEQYF

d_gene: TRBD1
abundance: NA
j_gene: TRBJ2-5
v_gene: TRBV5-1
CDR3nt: TGCGCCAGCAGCTGGACAGGTCGGTTAGAGACCCAGTACTTC
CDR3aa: CASSWTGRLETQYF

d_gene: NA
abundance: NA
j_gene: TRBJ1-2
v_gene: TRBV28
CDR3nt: TGTGCCACATCGCGGGGGGAATCCTATGGCTACACCTTC
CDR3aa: CATSRGESYGYTF

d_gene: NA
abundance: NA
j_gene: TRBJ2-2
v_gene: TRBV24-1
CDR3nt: TGTGCCACCAGTGATTTACTGACCGGGGAGCTGTTTTTT
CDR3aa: CATSDLLTGELFF

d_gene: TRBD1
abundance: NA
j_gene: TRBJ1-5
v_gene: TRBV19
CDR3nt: TGTGCCAGTAGTATAGGGACAGGAGGCCAGCCCCAGCATTTT
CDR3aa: CASSIGTGGQPQHF

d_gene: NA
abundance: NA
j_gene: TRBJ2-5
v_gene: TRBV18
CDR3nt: TGTGCCAGCTCACCACGAAGGGCAGGCGAAAGCGGGTTTACAGAGACCCAGTACTTC
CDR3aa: CASSPRRAGESGFTETQYF

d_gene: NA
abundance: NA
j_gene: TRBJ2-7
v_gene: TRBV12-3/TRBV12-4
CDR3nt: TGTGCCAGTCAACAGGGCTACGAGCAGTACTTC
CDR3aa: CASQQGYEQYF

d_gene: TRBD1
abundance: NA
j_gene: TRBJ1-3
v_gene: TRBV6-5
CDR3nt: TGTGCCAGCATCCCGGACAGGGCTTTAAACACCATATATTTT
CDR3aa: CASIPDRALNTIYF

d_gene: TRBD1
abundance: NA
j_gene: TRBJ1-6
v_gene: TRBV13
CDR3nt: TGTGCCAGCAGCTTAGGGACAGGGAAAAATAATTCACCCCTCCACTTT
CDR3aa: CASSLGTGKNNSPLHF

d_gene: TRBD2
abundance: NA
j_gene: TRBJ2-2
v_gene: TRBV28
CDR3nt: TGTGCCAGCAGTTCGTTGACTAGCGGGAGAACCGGGGAGCTGTTTTTT
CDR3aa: CASSSLTSGRTGELFF

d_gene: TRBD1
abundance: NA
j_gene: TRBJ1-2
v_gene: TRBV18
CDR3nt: TGTGCCAGCTCACCTCTTCGACAGGGCAGCGGTCAATCCGGTCCTGGCTACACCTTC
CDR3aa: CASSPLRQGSGQSGPGYTF

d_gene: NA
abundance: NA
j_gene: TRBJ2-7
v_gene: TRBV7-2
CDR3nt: TGTGCCAGCAGCTTAGCCGGTCAGGGAGGATCCTACGAGCAGTACTTC
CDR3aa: CASSLAGQGGSYEQYF

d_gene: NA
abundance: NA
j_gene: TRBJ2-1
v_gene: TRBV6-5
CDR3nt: TGTGCCAGTTCTTCGAGCTCCTACAATGAGCAGTTCTTC
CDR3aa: CASSSSSYNEQFF

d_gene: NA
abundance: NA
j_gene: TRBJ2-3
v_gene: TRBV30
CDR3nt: TGTGCCTGGAGGCAGACAGATACGCAGTATTTT
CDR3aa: CAWRQTDTQYF

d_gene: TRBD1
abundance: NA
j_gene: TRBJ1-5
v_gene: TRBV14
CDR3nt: TGTGCCAGCAGCCAAGATCAGGGGGCCCTCAATCAGCCCCAGCATTTT
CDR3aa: CASSQDQGALNQPQHF

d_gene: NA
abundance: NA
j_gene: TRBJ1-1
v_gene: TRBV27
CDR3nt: TGTGCCAGCAGTTTGAGACCTCCGGGGATTCTTGTGGCTGAAGCTTTCTTT
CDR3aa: CASSLRPPGILVAEAFF

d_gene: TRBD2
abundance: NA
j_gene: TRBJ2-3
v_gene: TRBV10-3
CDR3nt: TGTGCCATCAGGGATCTGGCGGGGGTATATGATACGCAGTATTTT
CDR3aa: CAIRDLAGVYDTQYF

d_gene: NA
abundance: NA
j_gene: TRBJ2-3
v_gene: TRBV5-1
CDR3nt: TGCGCCAGCAGCGGTACAGGGTGGAGAGGGAATACGCAGTATTTT
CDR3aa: CASSGTGWRGNTQYF

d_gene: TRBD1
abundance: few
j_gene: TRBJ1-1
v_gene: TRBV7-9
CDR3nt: TGTGCCAGCAGCTTAGGAGGGACAGGGTCGGCTTTCTTT
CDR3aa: CASSLGGTGSAFF

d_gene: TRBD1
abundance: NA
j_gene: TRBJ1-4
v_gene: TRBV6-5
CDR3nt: TGTGCCAGCAGCCTGGACAGGGTTAAGGAAAAACTGTTTTTT
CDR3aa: CASSLDRVKEKLFF

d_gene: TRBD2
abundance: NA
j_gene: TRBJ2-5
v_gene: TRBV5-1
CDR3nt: TGCGCCAGCAGCCTAGGGACTAGCGGGAGCCAGGGCCTCCAAGAGACCCAGTACTTC
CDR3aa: CASSLGTSGSQGLQETQYF

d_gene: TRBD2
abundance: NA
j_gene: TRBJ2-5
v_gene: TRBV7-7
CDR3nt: TGTGCTAGCAGCTTAGAAGCTAGCGGGGGGGCGGAGACCCAGTACTTC
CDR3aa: CASSLEASGGAETQYF

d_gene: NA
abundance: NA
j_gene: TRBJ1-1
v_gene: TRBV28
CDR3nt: TGTGCCAGCAGTTTAGGGAGTGCGGGGGACACTGAAGCTTTCTTT
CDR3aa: CASSLGSAGDTEAFF

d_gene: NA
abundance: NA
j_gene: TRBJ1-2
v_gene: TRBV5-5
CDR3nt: TGTGCCAGCAGCTTGTCGTTTCTTTACACCTTC
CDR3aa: CASSLSFLYTF

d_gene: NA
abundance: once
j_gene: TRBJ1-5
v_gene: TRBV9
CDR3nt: TGTGCCAGCAGCGTAGACCAGAATAGCAATCAGCCCCAGCATTTT
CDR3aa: CASSVDQNSNQPQHF

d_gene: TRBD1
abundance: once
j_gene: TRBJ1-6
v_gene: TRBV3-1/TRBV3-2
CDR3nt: TGTGCCAGCAGCCCGGGACAGCTTAATTCACCCCTCCACTTT
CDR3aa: CASSPGQLNSPLHF

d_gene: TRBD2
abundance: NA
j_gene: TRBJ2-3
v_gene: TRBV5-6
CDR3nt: TGTGCCAGCAGCTCCCGGACTAGCGGGGGGGCAGATACGCAGTATTTT
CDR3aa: CASSSRTSGGADTQYF

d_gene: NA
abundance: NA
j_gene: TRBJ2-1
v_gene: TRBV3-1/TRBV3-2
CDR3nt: TGTGCCAGCAGCCGCGGGGGCTGGCAGTTCTTC
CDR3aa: CASSRGGWQFF

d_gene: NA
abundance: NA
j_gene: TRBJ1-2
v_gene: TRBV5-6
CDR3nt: TGTGCCAGCAGCTTCGGACTTAACTATGGCTACACCTTC
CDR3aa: CASSFGLNYGYTF